This is a list of T cell receptor beta chains from one sample in a study of chemoradiotherapy in HPV16-positive cancers. Clones were read by immunoSEQ multiplex PCR, and TCRdb kept only the in-frame ones, dropping some. This table has roughly 7,300 clones, around 80% appearing once. This material was collected from a patient who underwent chemoradiotherapy. The receptors were gathered from a human donor with HPV-associated anogenital cancer. Each CDR3 is given with its conserved first and last residue. D genes are given only for firm matches. Clone size is not always given. Where it is, it says once, few, many or a class for expanded clones.

TRBJ2-1 TRBV7-9 NA NA CASSLEIRGTYNEQFF TGTGCCAGCAGCTTAGAAATTAGGGGCACCTACAATGAGCAGTTCTTC
TRBJ2-5 TRBV30 NA NA CAWSLDRNQETQYF TGTGCCTGGAGTCTAGACAGGAACCAAGAGACCCAGTACTTC
TRBJ2-5 TRBV7-2 few NA CASSPLLRRGSTQYF TGTGCCAGCAGCCCTCTTCTTCGGCGGGGAAGTACCCAGTACTTC
TRBJ2-7 TRBV5-1 NA NA CASSPLGGAEEQYF TGCGCCAGCAGCCCCTTGGGGGGGGCGGAGGAGCAGTACTTC
TRBJ2-3 TRBV28 NA NA CATNIGVFGTDTQYF TGTGCCACCAATATTGGGGTTTTTGGCACAGATACGCAGTATTTT
TRBJ1-1 TRBV29-1 few NA CSVEEVKLGGTEAFF TGCAGCGTTGAAGAGGTGAAGCTTGGGGGCACTGAAGCTTTCTTT
TRBJ1-5 TRBV10-2 NA NA CARREGSFGNQPQHF TGCGCCAGGAGGGAGGGCTCCTTCGGCAATCAGCCCCAGCATTTT
TRBJ2-1 TRBV27 NA TRBD2 CASSFPGGTGYNEQFF TGTGCCAGCAGTTTTCCGGGAGGGACGGGGTACAATGAGCAGTTCTTC
TRBJ1-4 TRBV18 NA NA CASSGLDRPSEKLFF TGTGCCAGCTCCGGCTTAGACAGGCCCTCTGAAAAACTGTTTTTT
TRBJ2-5 TRBV29-1 NA NA CSVGRARETQYF TGCAGCGTTGGCAGGGCCCGGGAGACCCAGTACTTC
TRBJ1-1 TRBV28 NA NA CASSTAGGTNTEAFF TGTGCCAGCAGCACGGCTGGGGGGACGAACACTGAAGCTTTCTTT
TRBJ2-3 TRBV4-2 NA TRBD2 CASSQRAAWELAGLLTQYF TGTGCCAGCAGCCAAAGGGCAGCATGGGAGCTAGCGGGCCTCCTGACGCAGTATTTT
TRBJ2-3 TRBV11-3 NA NA CASSSGAVASTDTQYF TGTGCCAGCAGCTCGGGGGCCGTTGCTAGCACAGATACGCAGTATTTT
TRBJ2-5 TRBV5-1 NA TRBD2 CASSPGGPQETQYF TGCGCCAGCAGTCCGGGGGGGCCCCAAGAGACCCAGTACTTC
TRBJ1-2 TRBV13 NA NA CASTLTVGLSPGYGYTF TGTGCCAGCACCCTGACAGTAGGACTATCTCCGGGCTATGGCTACACCTTC
TRBJ2-1 TRBV12-5 NA NA CASRARDGYNEQFF TGTGCTAGCCGGGCCCGGGACGGCTACAATGAGCAGTTCTTC
TRBJ2-7 TRBV5-6 NA TRBD1 CASSLFRGTGREQYF TGTGCCAGCAGCTTATTCCGCGGGACAGGGCGCGAGCAGTACTTC
TRBJ1-1 TRBV6-1 NA NA CASSGQPTGNTEAFF TGTGCCAGCAGTGGACAACCAACAGGGAACACTGAAGCTTTCTTT
TRBJ1-2 TRBV7-3 once TRBD1 CASRGTDSGYTF TGTGCCAGCAGGGGGACAGATAGCGGCTACACCTTC
TRBJ2-5 TRBV7-2 few NA CASSLRQETQYF TGTGCCAGCAGCCTCCGCCAAGAGACCCAGTACTTC
TRBJ2-1 TRBV7-2 NA TRBD2 CASSLSNGAGDFF TGTGCCAGCAGCTTAAGTAACGGAGCGGGAGATTTCTTC
TRBJ1-2 TRBV7-2 NA NA CASGQHYGYTF TGTGCCAGCGGACAGCACTATGGCTACACCTTC
TRBJ1-2 TRBV28 once NA CASIPLPGKGYTF TGTGCCAGCATCCCCTTACCGGGAAAAGGCTACACCTTC
TRBJ2-1 TRBV9 once TRBD2 CASSVATGGQNEQFF TGTGCCAGCAGCGTAGCTACGGGAGGGCAGAATGAGCAGTTCTTC
TRBJ2-7 TRBV10-3 NA NA CAISEPRGTHYEQYF TGTGCCATCAGTGAGCCCCGCGGGACTCACTACGAGCAGTACTTC
TRBJ1-3 TRBV6-6 NA NA CASSYSSPETAIYF TGTGCCAGCAGTTACTCGAGTCCCGAAACAGCCATATATTTT
TRBJ2-1 TRBV19 NA TRBD2 CASSSLAGGAPNEQFF TGTGCCAGTAGTTCATTAGCGGGGGGGGCCCCCAATGAGCAGTTCTTC
TRBJ2-1 TRBV4-3 NA TRBD2 CASSRGRAGEQFF TGCGCCAGCAGCCGCGGGAGGGCCGGTGAGCAGTTCTTC
TRBJ2-7 TRBV4-3 NA TRBD1 CASSPDRGYEQYF TGCGCCAGCAGCCCGGACAGGGGCTACGAGCAGTACTTC
TRBJ2-3 TRBV9 NA NA CASSVTGDTQYF TGTGCCAGCAGCGTAACTGGGGATACGCAGTATTTT
TRBJ1-5 TRBV7-8 NA TRBD1 CASSEGGVLRQGGNQPQHF TGTGCCAGCAGCGAAGGTGGCGTATTGCGACAGGGGGGCAATCAGCCCCAGCATTTT
TRBJ1-5 TRBV4-1 once NA CASSQDAGGNQPQHF TGCGCCAGCAGCCAAGATGCAGGGGGCAATCAGCCCCAGCATTTT
TRBJ1-2 TRBV5-4 NA TRBD1 CASSFPIGQEYGYTF TGTGCCAGCAGCTTTCCCATCGGACAGGAGTATGGCTACACCTTC
TRBJ2-2 TRBV5-6 NA NA CASSLVGQVDAGELFF TGTGCCAGCAGCTTGGTAGGGCAGGTCGATGCCGGGGAGCTGTTTTTT
TRBJ2-3 TRBV9 few NA CASGGEYTDTQYF TGTGCCAGCGGGGGAGAGTACACAGATACGCAGTATTTT
TRBJ2-3 TRBV10-3 NA TRBD1 CAISDGTAITDTQYF TGTGCCATCAGTGATGGGACAGCTATCACAGATACGCAGTATTTT
TRBJ1-6 TRBV5-1 NA NA CASSLGRGGSYNSPLHF TGCGCCAGCAGCTTGGGACGTGGGGGCTCCTATAATTCACCCCTCCACTTT
TRBJ2-6 TRBV19 NA NA CASTAASSGANVLTF TGTGCCAGTACGGCGGCGAGCTCTGGGGCCAACGTCCTGACTTTC
TRBJ1-3 TRBV12-5 NA NA CASAPLGSSGNTIYF TGTGCTAGTGCCCCCCTGGGTTCCTCTGGAAACACCATATATTTT
TRBJ2-7 TRBV5-1 NA NA CASRGSVDEQYF TGCGCCAGCAGAGGGAGTGTTGACGAGCAGTACTTC
TRBJ1-6 TRBV6-1 NA TRBD1 CASSTDRAPNSPLHF TGTGCCAGCAGTACTGACAGGGCACCTAATTCACCCCTCCACTTT
TRBJ2-2 TRBV2 NA NA CASRGELNTGELFF TGTGCCAGCCGGGGAGAATTGAACACCGGGGAGCTGTTTTTT
TRBJ1-2 TRBV11-2 NA NA CASSPWVGYGYTF TGTGCCAGCAGCCCATGGGTGGGCTATGGCTACACCTTC
TRBJ2-1 TRBV29-1 NA TRBD2 CSVDRVAGVSYNEQFF TGCAGCGTTGACCGCGTGGCGGGGGTCTCCTACAATGAGCAGTTCTTC
TRBJ1-4 TRBV11-2 NA NA CASSLGEATNEKLFF TGTGCCAGCAGCTTGGGGGAGGCAACTAATGAAAAACTGTTTTTT
TRBJ1-2 TRBV4-1 few NA CASSQDFRGGYGYTF TGCGCCAGCAGCCAAGATTTCAGGGGAGGATATGGCTACACCTTC
TRBJ1-4 TRBV5-4 NA NA CASSLSGEKLFF TGTGCCAGCAGCTTGTCGGGGGAAAAACTGTTTTTT
TRBJ2-7 TRBV7-9 NA TRBD2 CASSRIIAGGLDEQYF TGTGCCAGCAGCCGCATCATAGCGGGAGGTCTTGACGAGCAGTACTTC